This T cell receptor (beta chain) was obtained from a study of technical replicates of blood from four donors (dated by TCRdb to about 2017). In the case of this clone: There is no known antigen for this receptor. No base qualities exist here, and no much larger clone lies one base off it.

Libraries were prepared through the immunoSEQ multiplex PCR assay. TCRdb retrieved this table from immuneACCESS and kept in-frame rearrangements only. Not all clones are present; in checked studies, unresolved V genes account for under half, and no reason is known for the remainder. Across this sample there are tens of thousands of clones, with around 93% seen only once. The ten largest clonotypes hold 0.2% to 0.3% of the sample. For CDR1 and CDR2, the germline V gene lists SQVTM and ANQGSEA. The CDR3 measures 13 amino acids from cysteine to phenylalanine. The CDR3 DNA has 39 bases and is translated from base 1. Trimming leaves V shorter by 7 bases and J shorter by 3 bases, with the junction holding 7 bases beyond the gene matches.

Sequenced: T cells isolated from PBMCs. The chain links TRBV29-1 with TRBJ2-7; 9 of the junction bases match TRBD1. The receptor was derived from a human donor in good health. The CDR3 protein: CSGRQGEDYEQYF. The nucleotides are TGCAGCGGCAGACAGGGGGAAGACTACGAGCAGTACTTC.